These 7 T cell receptor beta chains originate from one sample sequenced in a study of T-cell memory formation after mild COVID-19. TCRdb reprocessed the 5' RACE reads via MiXCR and lists one record per CDR3 protein. The sample contains 300,000 to 350,000 distinct CDR3 sequences, 14% of which appear only once. Source material: PBMCs or a T cell subset sorted from them (not recorded which). The receptors here all came from a man between 18 and 29 years old who had mild COVID-19 (a few samples of this study predate the infection). Cell type and time point are not known.

This clonotype was observed a handful of times. The chain joins TRBV15 to TRBJ2-3; 9 bases are a match to TRBD2. The germline V gene encodes CDR1 LNHNV and CDR2 YYDKDF (reference sequence). The CDR3 sequence is 15 residues long. The V segment lost 4 bases and the J segment 1 base; nucleotides outside the gene matches: 3. CDR3 DNA sequence: TGTGCCACCAGCATGCAGCGGGGGGGCACAGATACGCAGTATTTT. This encodes CATSMQRGGTDTQYF.

This chain connects TRBV29-1 to TRBJ1-1; D might be TRBD1 (5 bases). This CDR3 region has 13 residues. V was cut by 7 bases and J by 0 bases, with 12 bases left in between. Germline V gene data show CDR1 as SQVTM and CDR2 as ANQGSEA. The CDR3 loop is CSGEWGMNTEAFF. CDR3 nucleotide sequence: TGCAGCGGTGAGTGGGGGATGAACACTGAAGCTTTCTTT.

The chain has TRBV7-2 and TRBJ1-6, with TRBD1 as a possible D gene (5 bases). The CDR3 is made up of 15 amino acids. Trimming pared 0 bases from V and 13 bases from J, leaving 16 bases between. CDR1 and CDR2 from the germline V gene are SGHTA and FQGNSA. The CDR3 region is CASSLAGNGAGPLHF. CDR3 coding DNA: TGTGCCAGCAGCTTAGCGGGTAATGGGGCAGGCCCCCTCCACTTT.

This clonotype appeared many times. V is TRBV7-2 and J is TRBJ2-2, with D perhaps matching TRBD1 or TRBD2 (6 bases each). Between the trimmed V and J ends, which lost 1 base and 5 bases, there was a span of 17 bases. The CDR3 runs to 17 residues. Germline CDR1 SGHTA, CDR2 FQGNSA. The CDR3: CASSLGDFGGRTGELFF. CDR3 DNA sequence: TGTGCCAGCAGCTTAGGGGACTTCGGGGGCCGGACCGGGGAGCTGTTTTTT.

This chain links TRBV7-2 with TRBJ2-7, with 8 nucleotides matching TRBD2. The germline CDR1 and CDR2 sequences are SGHTA and FQGNSA. V shed 1 base and J 4 bases; nucleotides not matched to a gene: 6. CDR3 length: 15 residues. CDR3 loop: CASSLGAGAQYEQYF. The CDR3 DNA sequence: TGTGCCAGCAGCTTAGGAGCGGGGGCCCAGTACGAGCAGTACTTC.

The chain couples TRBV5-1 to TRBJ2-3; D ambiguous. V was pared by 0 bases and J by 1 base, with 9 bases between. Germline-derived CDR1 and CDR2 are SGHRS and YFSETQ. This CDR3 is 15 amino acids long. CDR3 sequence (DNA): TGCGCCAGCAGCTTGGCCTCGGCAGGCACAGATACGCAGTATTTT. This codes for CASSLASAGTDTQYF.

V gene TRBV27 combines with J gene TRBJ1-5; tentative D call: TRBD1 (6 bases). Germline V lookup: CDR1 MNHEY, CDR2 SMNVEV (reference sequence). Trimming took off 5 bases at V and 0 bases at J, with 17 bases between the two ends. The CDR3 length is 17 residues. The CDR3 region is CASSPYSTGHSNQPQHF. The CDR3 DNA follows: TGTGCCAGCAGTCCTTACTCGACAGGACATAGCAATCAGCCCCAGCATTTT.